This T cell receptor (beta chain) was captured by sequencing in a study of Ad26.COV2.S vaccination and SARS-CoV-2 variants. The treatment is: 15 to 20 received Ad26.COV2.S at low or high dose, single or two shots; roughly 5 received placebo; per-sample allocation not given. Each sample was drawn 63 days after the first injection (of vaccine or placebo). The ends were cut back, 4 bases at V and 2 bases at J, with 1 base in the middle. The CDR3 covers 11 residues. CDR1 and CDR2 (germline): SEHNR, FQNEAQ (reference sequence). Here immunoSEQ multiplex PCR was the method, and the copy in TCRdb shows in-frame clones only, minus some. The sample includes some 390,000 clones, approximately 91% of them seen just once.

The sequence derives from a person aged 18-65 years who received the Ad26.COV2.S COVID-19 vaccine or a placebo. V usage is TRBV7-9 and J usage is TRBJ2-3; D ambiguous. The specimen comprised peripheral blood, sampled in a trial of Ad26.COV2.S vaccine versus placebo. The CDR3 DNA reads as TGTGCCAGCAGCTCCACAGATACGCAGTATTTT. The encoded protein is CASSSTDTQYF.